This TCR beta chain appears in the sequencing data of a study of cytomegalovirus exposure and HLA in healthy donors (dated 2017 in TCRdb). As for the study more broadly: In an earlier analysis of 587 of the donors, 250 to 300 Gb of sequence data and 95 million to 130 million unique TCR beta sequences from roughly 190 million T cells were reported. Around 330 gigabases of sequencing data and 70 million to 95 million unique TCR sequences made up an early release that covered about 640 HLA-typed donors. The genetic ancestry cluster associated with self-reported Caucasian donors included roughly four fifths of the 300 to 400 genotyped donors. The study aimed to test whether signatures of past pathogen exposure could be identified by cataloging public T cell receptors. The T cell repertoires of 700 or so subjects were profiled by immunosequencing and related to cytomegalovirus serostatus. Along with the approximately 700-subject first cohort, a separate validation cohort of around 120 different subjects was used. High-throughput TCR immunosequencing, statistical association of individual TCRs with disease status, and machine learning were combined to predict cytomegalovirus infection status. To study patterns of TCR occurrence, a later analysis re-analyzed previously published TCR beta repertoires from several hundred donors and added high-resolution HLA genotyping. The later analysis used no new phenotypic data to find candidate immune exposures, relying instead on TCR beta sequences and their occurrence across donors. An earlier analysis of approximately 630 of the donors applied high-throughput TCR beta sequencing to assess whether each TCR beta V gene segment acted as functional or pseudogenic. Donor age, sex, ethnicity and CMV serostatus were collected together with the repertoire data. A later genetic analysis took genome-wide SNP genotypes for about 55% of the roughly 700 donors and used that subset as a discovery cohort. All discovery cohort repertoires had been generated on a single sequencing platform. Class I and class II HLA loci were covered by the typing at four-digit resolution. The number of donors typed differed by locus, with about 629-630 for A, B, C, DRB1 and DQB1, roughly 550 for DQA1, over 600 for DPA1, and around 430 for DPB1. A few DR-DQ haplotypes were handled as single units for association and clustering because linkage in the cohort was strong. Among about 400 genotyped donors of the cohort, an average of around 250,000 unique TCR beta nucleotide sequences was sequenced per donor, of which approximately 19% were non-productive. Results and caveats for the whole study, not just this receptor: In an earlier analysis of approximately 590 of the donors, most TCR beta V segments appeared in productive rearrangements about 87% or about 30% of the time, broadly matching IMGT annotations. A further reported finding was that TCR beta sequences accurately predicted the HLA-A and HLA-B alleles for most subjects in the first cohort. Most TCR sequences were seen in very few donors, while some public TCRs were found in many individuals. A cluster of highly shared sequence variants was judged likely to represent a technical artifact of the sequencing pipeline. Because HLA typing was missing for some donors at each locus, association tests included only the typed subset. In a later analysis, most CMV-associated TCR beta chains were found to appear HLA-restricted, with HLA associations seemingly driven largely by CMV exposure. CMV serostatus was the only immune exposure information available for the cohort. Correlated functional status among segregating V segments might reflect linkage disequilibrium, but an unknown experimental factor could not be ruled out. In a later genetic analysis, a missense DCLRE1C variant was associated with V-gene and J-gene trimming of TCR beta chains, and the association was replicated in an independent cohort. Because counts were too low, approximately 15 rarely observed V segments, including chromosome 9 orphons, were excluded from the earlier analysis of 587 of the donors. The study listed over 150 TCR beta chains as associated with cytomegalovirus. It was suggested by the authors that the approach could potentially be generalized to other disease states and immunological phenotypes. Cytomegalovirus status was reported to be diagnosed by the classifier with high specificity and sensitivity in both the original and validation cohorts. According to a later analysis, parvovirus B19, influenza, CMV and Epstein-Barr virus appeared linked to several top co-occurrence clusters. Sequencing depth was assumed to be roughly uniform across donors in the presence/absence analyses, though that assumption may not hold. When HLA alleles, especially DR and DQ, strongly co-occurred, TCR associations were difficult to assign to individual alleles. Because the 87-base-pair reads could not distinguish some IMGT-functional V segments, including TRBV6-2 and TRBV6-3, those segments were excluded. In a later genetic analysis, fewer N-insertions in productive TCRs were reported among donors in an Asian-associated ancestry cluster than the roughly 710-donor mean. At a false discovery rate of 0.05, a later analysis linked 16,000 or so TCR beta sequences to specific HLA alleles. Three of the identified cytomegalovirus-associated TCR beta chains were confirmed in vitro to be specific for cytomegalovirus antigens. The cohort was sequenced for TCR beta chains only, and without alpha or paired-chain data the features that could be detected were limited. A later analysis found that TCR association rates varied across HLA loci, with DRB1 alleles showing the most associated TCRs and HLA-C alleles the fewest. In a later analysis, HLA-associated TCR beta chains showed more clonal expansion and lower generation probabilities than non-associated chains that were equally common.

The library was prepared using the immunoSEQ multiplex PCR assay. A mixture of 60 forward primers for TCR Vbeta segments and 13 reverse primers for TCR Jbeta segments was used in the multiplex PCR. The CDR3 region of rearranged TCR beta genes was amplified from genomic DNA with a multiplex PCR assay. Amplified TCR beta libraries were sequenced as 87-base-pair reads on the Illumina HiSeq System. The authors processed their data as follows. A later analysis tallied some 79 million unique TCR beta chains across the 650 to 750 repertoires, and around 12 million of those chains were shared by two or more donors. A nearest-neighbor algorithm error-corrected the raw reads and collapsed the reads into unique sequences, merging closely related sequences to remove PCR and sequencing errors. CDR3 sequences were aligned to IMGT reference sequences to assign V, D and J gene segments. For a sequence to be retained, a match of at least six nucleotides was required to both a V gene segment and a J gene segment. Rearrangements were called productive when the CDR3 lacked stop codons and stayed in frame with V and J; all others were non-productive. CDR3 was defined according to IMGT convention as the region running from the second conserved V-encoded cysteine to the conserved J-encoded phenylalanine. The earlier analysis of 450 to 750 of the donors excluded any sequence lacking an unambiguous match to a single V gene segment. An earlier analysis of a few hundred of the donors called V segments functional above 56.7% productive rearrangements and segregating when the between-donor standard deviation exceeded 5%. A statistical classification framework was developed to diagnose cytomegalovirus status using the catalog of TCR beta chain sequences. In a later analysis, TCR nucleotide sequences were compared against IMGT/GENE-DB human TR gene sequences so that V and J genes could be assigned. Using the TCRdist pipeline, a later analysis assigned CDR3 sequences along with most-parsimonious VDJ recombination scenarios. In a later analysis, every TCR beta chain was defined by the combination of its CDR3 amino acid sequence and its V-gene family, and reads without a unique V-gene family were dropped. As a way to deal with suspected cross-contamination and a sequencing artifact, a later analysis dropped 450 to 600 nucleotide sequences that were highly shared and had low generation probability. For each public chain, a later analysis derived a clonal expansion index from normalized ranks of inferred template counts within each repertoire. A later analysis computed generation probabilities with a VDJ recombination model fitted to out-of-frame rearrangements, and checked the results against IGoR. A later analysis scored TCR-TCR, TCR-HLA and TCR-CMV co-occurrence with hypergeometric tests, applying a repertoire-size bias correction to TCR pairs. False discovery rates were estimated in a later analysis by permuting HLA or CMV assignments 20 times. A later analysis grouped co-occurring TCRs with DBSCAN, adding TCRdist sequence similarity when clustering within HLA-allele-positive subsets. Repertoires with fewer than 30,000 or more than 120,000 public chains were left out of co-occurrence clustering, as were about five repertoires with anomalous nucleotide sharing. The source is immuneACCESS, and TCRdb retained only in-frame sequences with V and J called. Part of the clones is not carried over; for the studies checked, unresolved V genes explain less than half of this, and the remainder is unexplained. From that table come the V and J calls and clone size; the DNA was used to work out D and trimming. Present in this sample are roughly 99,000 clones, 65% to 80% of which were seen just once. Roughly 17% of the sample goes to the ten largest clones.

V is pared back by 6 bases and J by 0 bases, with 15 bases lying between the germline termini. The germline V gene supplies CDR1 ENHRY and CDR2 SYGVKD. The CDR3 measures 16 amino acids from cysteine to phenylalanine. Only the CDR3 region is kept as DNA, spanning 48 bases read in frame from base 1. About this clone itself: The antigen it recognizes is unknown. No base quality information exists; no much larger clone differs at one position.

The cohort comprised 550 to 700 healthy bone marrow donors. Cohort members were all nominally healthy when sampled, although unrecorded immune exposures were likely present. The donor was CMV seropositive and belonged to the group of 250 to 350 seropositive cohort members. A peripheral blood sample was provided by each donor, and peripheral blood mononuclear cells were used for TCR beta sequencing. Genomic DNA was extracted from the blood cell samples with the Qiagen DNeasy Blood Extraction Kit. The chain is assembled from TRBV10-3 and TRBJ2-1, with TRBD1 as a weak D call on 5 bases. The material sequenced was PBMCs. The clonotype originates from a man in his fifties or sixties in good health and CMV-seropositive. The CDR3 protein sequence reads: CAIRGSADNSYNEQFF. The nucleotide sequence is TGTGCCATCAGGGGGTCGGCGGACAACTCCTACAATGAGCAGTTCTTC.